One T cell receptor (beta chain) is described in this entry. What antigen it recognizes has not been identified. No much larger clonotype is one base removed from it; base qualities were not supplied. This specimen comes from a study of blood T cell repertoires in COVID-19 (TCRdb year 2020). For the study in its entirety: Samples from collaborators originated in the United States, Italy and Spain and spanned both the acute and convalescent phases of COVID-19. The prospective study material was composed of cDNA or gDNA derived from T cells, B-cell-depleted T cells, or PBMCs. The samples were drawn from two sources: the first 160 participants of the ongoing ImmuneRACE study, and 1,254 subjects contributed by 6 global collaborators. A de-identified subject ID, COVID-19 status, age in years and sex were almost always included in the sample metadata. HLA class I and class II types, where available, came from metadata supplied by the sample provider rather than from assay-based typing. A freely available public database, intended as a resource for researchers studying the immune response to SARS-CoV-2, is where the repertoires were released. Deeply sampled blood TCRbeta repertoires from subjects exposed to, actively infected with, or recovered from COVID-19 were included in the dataset.

Paper-wide results and their limitations: Clinical and demographic metadata were provided uncurated, with the amount varying by source and participant.

Participants in the prospective study were enrolled through a virtual design, were aged roughly 18 to 100 years, and lived in roughly 24 United States geographic areas. In the prospective study, cohorts were assigned on the basis of participant-reported clinical history obtained from a screening survey and a study questionnaire. Recovered participants in ImmuneRACE Cohort 3 were defined by two consecutive negative NP/OP PCR tests, clearance by a healthcare professional, or resolution of symptoms. In the prospective study, whole blood, serum and a nasopharyngeal or oropharyngeal swab were collected from each participant by mobile phlebotomists. Over a roughly 2-month period, participants in the prospective study had the option of providing additional blood draws and questionnaires. Prospective study blood samples were shipped either frozen or at room temperature before DNA extraction. TCRbeta CDR3 regions were amplified from genomic DNA by means of the immunoSEQ Assay, a bias-controlled multiplex PCR. The study's processing was this. Within the assay, amplification of reference gene primers was used to estimate how many nucleated cells each sample contained. To quantify the absolute abundance of each unique TCRbeta CDR3 rearrangement, sequence reads were collapsed and filtered. For each sample, productive Simpson clonality was calculated as the square root of Simpson's diversity index over productive rearrangements. As stored in TCRdb, this immuneACCESS dataset retains in-frame rearrangements with V and J assigned. A fraction of the clones does not appear; measured against another copy, unresolved V genes explain less than half of the discrepancy, and the remainder lacks a known reason. For V, J and clone size, that table is used; D and trimming come from the DNA. In all, the sample holds a few hundred thousand clones, and roughly 87% of those were seen once. The top ten hold 0.9% to 1.2% of the sample.

The germline V gene sets CDR1 to SGHDT and CDR2 to YYEEEE. The CDR3, cysteine through phenylalanine, is 16 amino acids long. Of the read, only the CDR3 DNA is kept; its 48 bases are in frame from base 1. V and J are truncated by 0 bases and 5 bases respectively, leaving an intervening sequence of 12 bases. The receptor chain draws on TRBV5-6 and TRBJ1-6; TRBD1 could be the D gene, as 5 bases match. This receptor was obtained from a woman under 40 who had recovered from COVID-19. What was sequenced was PBMCs or T cells enriched from blood (not recorded which). The CDR3 reads as follows: CASSLGRGINNSPLHF. The nucleotide sequence is given as TGTGCCAGCAGCTTGGGACGGGGGATTAATAATTCACCCCTCCACTTT.